A single sample is the source of the 20 T cell receptor beta chains below, sequenced in a study of cytomegalovirus exposure and HLA in healthy donors. Repertoires were generated with immunoSEQ multiplex PCR, while TCRdb's copy carries only in-frame clones and drops some. The repertoire holds a few hundred thousand clones, with approximately 85% as singletons. Sequencing input: PBMCs. The receptors shown here come from a young man in good health and CMV-seronegative.

The rearrangement joins TRBV6-6 to TRBJ2-2, with D possibly matching TRBD1 (6 bases). Looked up from germline, CDR1 is MNHNY and CDR2 is SVGAGI (reference sequence). This CDR3 comprises 16 residues. Trimming shortened V by 5 bases and J by 6 bases, and 19 bases separated the two germline ends. The CDR3 is CASSQFLQGTAGELFF. CDR3 sequence (DNA): TGTGCCAGCAGTCAATTCCTACAGGGTACCGCCGGGGAGCTGTTTTTT.

V and J are TRBV2 and TRBJ1-2, with TRBD1 as a possible D gene (6 bases). Germline values: CDR1 SNHLY, CDR2 FYNNEI. V was clipped by 3 bases and J by 2 bases, with 13 bases between them. The CDR3 loop spans 15 amino acids. CDR3 nucleotide sequence: TGTGCCAGCAGTGATGAGTGGGACACCAACTATGGCTACACCTTC. Protein product: CASSDEWDTNYGYTF. Filled out from reference TRBV2 and TRBJ1-2, the complete variable domain reads EPEVTQTPSHQVTQMGQEVILRCVPISNHLYFYWYRQILGQKVEFLVSFYNNEISEKSEIFDDQFSVERPDGSNFTLKIRSTKLEDSAMYFCASSDEWDTNYGYTFGSGTRLTVV.

This sequence joins TRBV6-6 and TRBJ2-7; the match to TRBD2 covers 13 bases. CDR1 MNHNY and CDR2 SVGAGI come from the germline V gene (reference sequence). The CDR3 has 16 amino acids. Unmatched junction bases numbered 7, after V lost 5 bases and J lost 3 bases. The CDR3 sequence is CASSAGLAGDNYEQYF. The CDR3 nucleotides are TGTGCCAGCAGTGCCGGACTAGCGGGGGATAACTACGAGCAGTACTTC.

The chain links TRBV9 to TRBJ2-5; D unclear. Trimming removed 4 bases at V and 0 bases at J, with 13 bases between. This CDR3 region has 15 residues. The germline CDR1 and CDR2 sequences are SGDLS and YYNGEE. DNA for the CDR3: TGTGCCAGCAGCTCCTTGGCTGAATACCAAGAGACCCAGTACTTC. Encoded protein: CASSSLAEYQETQYF.

V usage is TRBV4-3 and J usage is TRBJ1-3, with a weak D call TRBD1 (5 bases). The CDR3 spans 17 residues. Germline CDR1 and CDR2: LGHNA and YSLEER. V lost 1 base to trimming and J lost 4 bases, with 17 bases between them. CDR3 region: CASSQVPGTAGGNTIYF. In DNA, the CDR3 is TGCGCCAGCAGCCAAGTTCCTGGCACGGCAGGGGGAAACACCATATATTTT.

This clone was recorded only once. The V gene is TRBV7-2, the J gene TRBJ2-1; no reliable D call. Trimming removed 4 bases from V and 4 bases from J, with 8 bases in between. In germline, CDR1 is SGHTA, CDR2 FQGNSA. The CDR3 has 13 residues. The CDR3 loop reads CASSYDTYNEQFF. CDR3 coding DNA: TGTGCCAGCAGCTACGACACTTACAATGAGCAGTTCTTC.

J is TRBJ2-7 and V is TRBV11-2, with 7 bases identical to TRBD1. Per germline, CDR1 SGHAT and CDR2 FQNNGV. The CDR3 spans 14 residues. Unmatched junction bases numbered 7, after V lost 6 bases and J lost 2 bases. CDR3 sequence (DNA): TGTGCCAGCAGGAGGACAGGCTCAGCCTACGAGCAGTACTTC. It translates to CASRRTGSAYEQYF.

The gene calls are TRBV15 and TRBJ1-4, with D maybe TRBD1 (5 bases). Trimming left V 11 bases short and J 8 bases short, with 24 bases between. Per the germline V gene, CDR1 is LNHNV and CDR2 is YYDKDF (reference sequence). The CDR3 extends over 15 amino acids. CDR3 coding DNA: TGTGCCTCCGTGGGGGGGGACGCCGGACCCGAAAAACTGTTTTTT. Protein sequence: CASVGGDAGPEKLFF.

This chain joins TRBV5-6 and TRBJ1-5, with D tentatively TRBD1 (5 bases). V gave up 2 bases and J gave up 1 base, with 13 bases separating them. The CDR3 extends over 16 amino acids. CDR1 is SGHDT, CDR2 YYEEEE, per germline. The CDR3 region has the DNA TGTGCCAGCAGCTTTTCTTGGGGGGGAAGCAATCAGCCCCAGCATTTT. It yields the protein CASSFSWGGSNQPQHF.

The J gene is TRBJ2-1, the V gene TRBV18; 13 nucleotides match TRBD2. J lost 0 bases, V lost 8 bases, and 1 base had no gene match. The CDR3 is 15 amino acids. CDR1 is KGHSH and CDR2 is LQKENI in the germline V gene. The CDR3 spells CASTSGGVSYNEQFF. In nucleotides, the CDR3 is TGTGCCAGCACTAGCGGGGGGGTCTCCTACAATGAGCAGTTCTTC.

This chain connects TRBV7-2 to TRBJ2-5; D may be TRBD1 (6 bases). The CDR3 has 17 amino acids. Germline V lookup: CDR1 SGHTA, CDR2 FQGNSA. V was pared by 5 bases and J by 5 bases, with 24 bases between. CDR3 sequence reads: CASSLPEGTGRGETQYF. In nucleotides, the CDR3 is TGTGCCAGCAGCCTCCCAGAGGGTACAGGGCGCGGGGAGACCCAGTACTTC.

This clone was seen a single time. This CDR3 reads CASSQVSSQPQHF. CDR3 bases: TGCGCCAGCAGCCAAGTATCAAGCCAGCCCCAGCATTTT. The genes are TRBV4-1 and TRBJ1-5; D gene ambiguous. Germline CDR1 is MGHRA and CDR2 is YSYEKL. The CDR3 covers 13 residues. Trimming pared 1 base from V and 7 bases from J, leaving 8 bases between.

The rearrangement joins TRBV5-6 to TRBJ1-2; 7 bases map to TRBD1. This CDR3 is built from 13 residues. CDR1 is SGHDT and CDR2 is YYEEEE in the germline V gene. V shed 2 bases, J shed 4 bases, and the junction held 2 bases outside the gene matches. Written as DNA, the CDR3 is TGTGCCAGCAGCTTACAGGGGATCTATGGCTACACCTTC. Translated: CASSLQGIYGYTF.

The chain links TRBV5-1 to TRBJ2-1, with D perhaps TRBD2 (5 bases). The V and J ends lost 3 bases and 14 bases respectively, with 18 bases between them. The CDR3 runs to 13 residues. CDR1 is SGHRS, CDR2 YFSETQ, per germline. The CDR3 spells CASSSVAPDGEFF. For the CDR3, the DNA is TGCGCCAGCAGCTCAGTGGCCCCAGACGGGGAGTTCTTC. The full variable domain, completed using reference TRBV5-1 and TRBJ2-1, is KAGVTQTPRYLIKTRGQQVTLSCSPISGHRSVSWYQQTPGQGLQFLFEYFSETQRNKGNFPGRFSGRQFSNSRSEMNVSTLELGDSALYLCASSSVAPDGEFFGPGTRLTVL.

This clone has a handful of counts. V gene TRBV11-2 combines with J gene TRBJ2-7; 8 nucleotides match TRBD2. There are 14 residues in the CDR3. V shed 2 bases, J shed 7 bases, and the junction held 7 bases outside the gene matches. Germline loops: CDR1 SGHAT, CDR2 FQNNGV. The CDR3 coding sequence is TGTGCCAGCAGCTTAAGCGGAGCTAGCGGGGAGCAGTACTTC. Its protein product is CASSLSGASGEQYF.

The chain employs TRBV27 and TRBJ1-2; D uncertain. This CDR3 has 15 residues. V was trimmed by 5 bases and J by 3 bases, leaving 16 bases between them. Germline V lookup: CDR1 MNHEY, CDR2 SMNVEV (reference sequence). CDR3 region: CASSLIPGFDYGYTF. The DNA for the CDR3 is TGTGCCAGCAGTCTAATACCGGGGTTTGACTATGGCTACACCTTC.

The chain couples TRBV11-2 to TRBJ1-5; D not certain. The CDR3 sequence is 15 residues long. The germline V gene has CDR1 SGHAT and CDR2 FQNNGV. Between the trimmed V and J ends, which lost 6 bases and 1 base, there was a span of 13 bases. The CDR3 DNA follows: TGTGCCAGCAGACTGGAGGGAGGAAGCAATCAGCCCCAGCATTTT. This gives the protein CASRLEGGSNQPQHF.

The V gene is TRBV5-8, the J gene TRBJ2-7, with a tentative D call TRBD1 (7 bases). V was pared by 0 bases and J by 2 bases, with 18 bases between. Germline loops: CDR1 SGHTS, CDR2 YDEGEE. The CDR3 is 17 amino acids. CDR3 in amino acids: CASSLAAAGQKTYEQYF. The CDR3 DNA reads as TGTGCCAGCAGCTTGGCCGCGGCGGGACAGAAGACCTACGAGCAGTACTTC.

This clone was detected only a few times. The CDR3 spells CASSLQYEQYF. CDR3 in DNA: TGTGCCAGCAGCTTACAATACGAGCAGTACTTC. The chain links TRBV5-5 to TRBJ2-7; D is uncertain. The CDR3 extends over 11 amino acids. The V end lost 2 bases, the J end lost 4 bases, and 4 bases lay between the germline ends. Germline lookup yields CDR1 SGHKS and CDR2 YYEKEE (reference sequence).

The chain is built from TRBV7-2 and TRBJ2-1; D ambiguous. Germline CDR1 reads SGHTA; CDR2 reads FQGNSA. The length of the CDR3 is 19 residues. The germline V and J ends were trimmed by 5 bases and 0 bases, with 23 bases remaining between them. The CDR3 sequence: CASSHYVGPHRSSYNEQFF. The CDR3 DNA is TGTGCCAGCAGCCACTATGTGGGTCCGCATCGAAGCTCCTACAATGAGCAGTTCTTC.